Below are 7 T cell receptor beta chains sequenced from a single sample in a study of early T cells in non-severe SARS-CoV-2 infection. MiXCR was run by TCRdb on the 5' RACE reads, yielding one entry per CDR3 protein. There are 25,000 to 35,000 distinct CDR3 sequences in the sample; approximately 4.8% occur only once, and 10% to 13% lies in the top ten. The sequencing input was whole blood. Receptor source: an adult who was a healthcare worker with PCR-confirmed SARS-CoV-2 infection or an uninfected control (not recorded which).

Many counts were recorded for this clonotype. The chain couples TRBV28 to TRBJ2-7; D not resolved. Germline V gene lookup returns CDR1 MDHEN and CDR2 SYDVKM. Trimming removed 8 bases at V and 0 bases at J, with 11 bases between. This CDR3 is 13 amino acids long. CDR3 sequence reads: CASRPESSYEQYF. The CDR3 DNA is TGTGCCAGCCGCCCCGAGAGCTCCTACGAGCAGTACTTC.

The chain uses TRBV18 and TRBJ1-2; 9 bases match TRBD1. V shed 1 base and J 7 bases; nucleotides not matched to a gene: 7. The CDR3 spans 15 residues. Germline V gene lookup returns CDR1 KGHSH and CDR2 LQKENI. Written as DNA, the CDR3 is TGTGCCAGCTCACCACGGACAGGGGTTGACGGTGGCTACACCTTC. This encodes CASSPRTGVDGGYTF.

This clonotype was seen only a few times. The chain is built from TRBV28 and TRBJ2-2; 7 nucleotides agree with TRBD1. The CDR3 loop spans 16 amino acids. The ends lost 2 bases at V and 0 bases at J; junction bases unmatched: 3. Germline V lookup: CDR1 MDHEN, CDR2 SYDVKM. CDR3 in amino acids: CASSLLGTANTGELFF. CDR3 DNA sequence: TGTGCCAGCAGTTTACTCGGGACAGCGAACACCGGGGAGCTGTTTTTT.

This sequence joins TRBV29-1 and TRBJ2-7; D unclear. With 3 bases removed from V and 4 bases from J, the gap between germline ends came to 7 bases. The length of the CDR3 is 11 residues. The germline V gene has CDR1 SQVTM and CDR2 ANQGSEA. CDR3 bases: TGCAGCGTTGACGAAGGGTACGAGCAGTACTTC. It yields the protein CSVDEGYEQYF.

This clonotype was observed many times. The J gene is TRBJ1-6, the V gene TRBV4-3; tentatively, D is TRBD1 (5 bases). Germline values: CDR1 LGHNA, CDR2 YSLEER. V lost 4 bases and J 5 bases, leaving 12 bases between the germline ends. This CDR3 is built from 15 residues. CDR3 bases: TGCGCCAGCAGCCTCCAGGGACGGCATAATTCACCCCTCCACTTT. It yields the protein CASSLQGRHNSPLHF.

The V and J genes are TRBV3-1 and TRBJ1-3, with no clear D. Deletions cut 1 base from V and 1 base from J, with 5 bases between. Germline loops: CDR1 LGHDT, CDR2 YNNKEL (reference sequence). This CDR3 region has 14 residues. The DNA of the CDR3 is TGTGCCAGCAGCCAAGCAGGTTCTGGAAACACCATATATTTT. It translates to CASSQAGSGNTIYF.

In its sample, this clonotype was seen many times. This chain connects TRBV5-6 to TRBJ2-1; D is possibly TRBD1 or TRBD2 (5 bases each). Germline CDR1 SGHDT, CDR2 YYEEEE. Deletions cut 2 bases from V and 8 bases from J, with 17 bases between. The CDR3 contains 15 residues. CDR3 region: CASSLGPGRSDEQFF. The CDR3 DNA sequence: TGTGCCAGCAGCTTAGGGCCAGGGAGATCGGATGAGCAGTTCTTC.